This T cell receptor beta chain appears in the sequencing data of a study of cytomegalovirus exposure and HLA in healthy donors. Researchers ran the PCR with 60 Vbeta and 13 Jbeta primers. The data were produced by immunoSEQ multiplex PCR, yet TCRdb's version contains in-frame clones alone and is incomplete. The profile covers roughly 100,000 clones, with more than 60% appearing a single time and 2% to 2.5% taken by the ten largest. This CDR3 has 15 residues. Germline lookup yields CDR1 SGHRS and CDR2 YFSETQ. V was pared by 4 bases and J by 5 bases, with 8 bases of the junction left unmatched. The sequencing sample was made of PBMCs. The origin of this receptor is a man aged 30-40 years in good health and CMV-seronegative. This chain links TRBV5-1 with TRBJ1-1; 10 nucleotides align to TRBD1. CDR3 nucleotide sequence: TGCGCCAGCAGCCGAACCGGACAGGGGGAGACTGAAGCTTTCTTT. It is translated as CASSRTGQGETEAFF.